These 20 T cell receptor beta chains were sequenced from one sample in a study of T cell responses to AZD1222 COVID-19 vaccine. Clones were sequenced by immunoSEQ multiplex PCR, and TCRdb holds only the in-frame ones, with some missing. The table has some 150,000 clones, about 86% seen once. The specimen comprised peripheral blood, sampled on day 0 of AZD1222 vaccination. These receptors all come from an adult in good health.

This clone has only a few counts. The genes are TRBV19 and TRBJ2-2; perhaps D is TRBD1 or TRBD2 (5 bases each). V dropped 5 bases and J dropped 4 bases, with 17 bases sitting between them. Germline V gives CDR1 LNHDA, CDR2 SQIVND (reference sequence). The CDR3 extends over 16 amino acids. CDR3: CASSRGVDIPTGELFF. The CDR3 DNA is TGTGCCAGTAGTCGAGGGGTCGACATACCCACCGGGGAGCTGTTTTTT.

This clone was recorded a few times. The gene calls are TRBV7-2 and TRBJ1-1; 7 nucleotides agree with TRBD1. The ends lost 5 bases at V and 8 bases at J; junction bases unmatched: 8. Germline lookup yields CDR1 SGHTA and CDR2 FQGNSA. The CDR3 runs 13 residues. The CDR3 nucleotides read TGTGCCAGCAGCCGAGGGACAGACCCCGAAGCTTTCTTT. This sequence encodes CASSRGTDPEAFF.

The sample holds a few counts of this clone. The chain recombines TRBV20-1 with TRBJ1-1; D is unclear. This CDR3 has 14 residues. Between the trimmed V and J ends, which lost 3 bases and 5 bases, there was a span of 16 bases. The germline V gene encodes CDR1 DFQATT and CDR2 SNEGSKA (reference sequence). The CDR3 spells CSASEPLGRTEAFF. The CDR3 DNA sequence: TGCAGTGCTAGTGAGCCACTCGGTAGGACTGAAGCTTTCTTT.

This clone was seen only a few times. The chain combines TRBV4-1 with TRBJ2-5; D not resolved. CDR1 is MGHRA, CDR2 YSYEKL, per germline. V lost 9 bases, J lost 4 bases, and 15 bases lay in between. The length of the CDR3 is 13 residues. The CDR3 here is CASSGVGSETQYF. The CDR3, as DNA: TGCGCCAGTAGTGGGGTGGGGTCAGAGACCCAGTACTTC.

CDR3 loop: CASRGLSDYAYSNQPQHF. The DNA for the CDR3 is TGTGCCAGTAGAGGACTCTCTGATTATGCCTATAGCAATCAGCCCCAGCATTTT. V and J are TRBV19 and TRBJ1-5; D gene unclear. The length of the CDR3 is 18 residues. Germline V gene lookup returns CDR1 LNHDA and CDR2 SQIVND (reference sequence). V lost 6 bases and J lost 0, with 21 bases in between.

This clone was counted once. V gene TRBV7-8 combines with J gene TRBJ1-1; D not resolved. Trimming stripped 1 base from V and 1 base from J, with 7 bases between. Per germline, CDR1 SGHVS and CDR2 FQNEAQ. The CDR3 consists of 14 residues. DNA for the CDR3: TGTGCCAGCAGCTTAGTCCGGGGGAACACTGAAGCTTTCTTT. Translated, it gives CASSLVRGNTEAFF. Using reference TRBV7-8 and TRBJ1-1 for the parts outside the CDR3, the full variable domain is GAGVSQSPRYKVAKRGQDVALRCDPISGHVSLFWYQQALGQGPEFLTYFQNEAQLDKSGLPSDRFFAERPEGSVSTLKIQRTQQEDSAVYLCASSLVRGNTEAFFGQGTRLTVV.

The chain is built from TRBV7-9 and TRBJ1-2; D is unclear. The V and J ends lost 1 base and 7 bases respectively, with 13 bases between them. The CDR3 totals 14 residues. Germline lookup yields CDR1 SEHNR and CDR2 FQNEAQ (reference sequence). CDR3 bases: TGTGCCAGCAGCTTAGGGGCCGCGGGGTTTGGCTACACCTTC. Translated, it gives CASSLGAAGFGYTF. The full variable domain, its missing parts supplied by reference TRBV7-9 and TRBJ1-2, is DTGVSQNPRHKITKRGQNVTFRCDPISEHNRLYWYRQTLGQGPEFLTYFQNEAQLEKSRLLSDRFSAERPKGSFSTLEIQRTEQGDSAMYLCASSLGAAGFGYTFGSGTRLTVV.

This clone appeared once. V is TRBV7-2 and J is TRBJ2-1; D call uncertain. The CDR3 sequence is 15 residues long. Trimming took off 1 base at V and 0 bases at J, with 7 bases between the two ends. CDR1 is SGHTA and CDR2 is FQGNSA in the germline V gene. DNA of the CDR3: TGTGCCAGCAGCTTAGGGACCAGCTCCTACAATGAGCAGTTCTTC. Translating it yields CASSLGTSSYNEQFF.

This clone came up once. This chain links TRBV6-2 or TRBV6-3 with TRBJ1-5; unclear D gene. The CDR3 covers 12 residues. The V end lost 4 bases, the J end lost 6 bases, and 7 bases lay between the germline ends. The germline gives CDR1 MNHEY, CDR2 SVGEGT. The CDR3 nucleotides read TGTGCCAGCAGTTTAAGCCCTCAGCCCCAGCATTTT. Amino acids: CASSLSPQPQHF.

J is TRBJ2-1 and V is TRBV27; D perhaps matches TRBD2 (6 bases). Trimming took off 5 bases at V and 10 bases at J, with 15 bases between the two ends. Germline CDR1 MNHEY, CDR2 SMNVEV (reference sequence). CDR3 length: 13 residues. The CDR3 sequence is CASSPQTRREQFF. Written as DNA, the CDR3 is TGTGCCAGCAGTCCCCAGACTAGACGGGAGCAGTTCTTC.

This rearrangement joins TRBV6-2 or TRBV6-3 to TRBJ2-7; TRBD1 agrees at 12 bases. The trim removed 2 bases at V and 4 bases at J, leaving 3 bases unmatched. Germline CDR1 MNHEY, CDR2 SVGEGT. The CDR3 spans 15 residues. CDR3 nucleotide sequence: TGTGCCAGCAGTTACCCGGGACAGGGGGCGTACGAGCAGTACTTC. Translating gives CASSYPGQGAYEQYF.

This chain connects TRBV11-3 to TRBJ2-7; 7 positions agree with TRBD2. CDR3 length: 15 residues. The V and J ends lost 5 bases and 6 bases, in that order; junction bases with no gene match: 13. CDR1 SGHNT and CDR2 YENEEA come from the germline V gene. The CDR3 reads CASSMGGVRIGEQYF. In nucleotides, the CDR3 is TGTGCCAGCAGCATGGGGGGGGTTCGTATCGGCGAGCAGTACTTC.

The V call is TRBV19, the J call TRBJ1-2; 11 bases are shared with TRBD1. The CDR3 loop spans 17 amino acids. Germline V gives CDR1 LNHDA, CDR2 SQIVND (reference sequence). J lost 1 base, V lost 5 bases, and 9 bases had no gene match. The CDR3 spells CASSLDGQGAGNYGYTF. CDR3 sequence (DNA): TGTGCCAGTAGTCTTGACGGACAGGGGGCGGGTAACTATGGCTACACCTTC.

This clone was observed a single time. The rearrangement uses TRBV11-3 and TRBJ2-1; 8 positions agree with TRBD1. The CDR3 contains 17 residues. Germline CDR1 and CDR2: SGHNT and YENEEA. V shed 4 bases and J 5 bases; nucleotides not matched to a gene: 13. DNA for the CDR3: TGTGCCAGCAGCTCGACAGGGGCGGGACAGAGAGACAATGAGCAGTTCTTC. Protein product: CASSSTGAGQRDNEQFF.

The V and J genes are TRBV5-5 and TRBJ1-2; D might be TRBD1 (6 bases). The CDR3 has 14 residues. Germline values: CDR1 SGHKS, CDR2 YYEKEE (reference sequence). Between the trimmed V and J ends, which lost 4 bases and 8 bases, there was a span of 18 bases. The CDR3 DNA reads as TGTGCCAGCAGCAGGAACCCAGGGGACGGGGGCTACACCTTC. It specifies CASSRNPGDGGYTF.

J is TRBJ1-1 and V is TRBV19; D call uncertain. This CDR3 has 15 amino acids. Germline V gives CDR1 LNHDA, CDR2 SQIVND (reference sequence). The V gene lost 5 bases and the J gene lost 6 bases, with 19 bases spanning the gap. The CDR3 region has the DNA TGTGCCAGTAGTCCCCCTCCGCCGGAGGGCGCTGAAGCTTTCTTT. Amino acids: CASSPPPPEGAEAFF.

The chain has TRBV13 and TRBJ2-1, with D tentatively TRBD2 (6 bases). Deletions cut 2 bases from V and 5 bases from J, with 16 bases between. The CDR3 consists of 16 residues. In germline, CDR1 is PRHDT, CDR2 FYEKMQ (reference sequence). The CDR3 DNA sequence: TGTGCCAGCAGCTTATCCACGGGACTGATAAACAATGAGCAGTTCTTC. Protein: CASSLSTGLINNEQFF.

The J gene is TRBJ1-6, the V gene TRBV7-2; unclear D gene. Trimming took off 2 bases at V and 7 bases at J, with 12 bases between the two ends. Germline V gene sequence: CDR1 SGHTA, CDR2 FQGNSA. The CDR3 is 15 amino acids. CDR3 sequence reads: CASSLKTLSNSPLHF. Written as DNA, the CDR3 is TGTGCCAGCAGCTTAAAGACATTGAGCAATTCACCCCTCCACTTT. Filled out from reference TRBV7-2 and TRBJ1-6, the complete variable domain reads GAGVSQSPSNKVTEKGKDVELRCDPISGHTALYWYRQSLGQGLEFLIYFQGNSAPDKSGLPSDRFSAERTGGSVSTLTIQRTQQEDSAVYLCASSLKTLSNSPLHFGNGTRLTVT.

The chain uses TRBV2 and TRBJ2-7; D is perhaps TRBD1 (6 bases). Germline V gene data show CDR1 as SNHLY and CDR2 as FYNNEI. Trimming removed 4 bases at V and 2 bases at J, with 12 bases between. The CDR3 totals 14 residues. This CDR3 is CASSVQGPTYEQYF. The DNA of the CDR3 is TGTGCCAGCAGTGTGCAGGGGCCTACCTACGAGCAGTACTTC.

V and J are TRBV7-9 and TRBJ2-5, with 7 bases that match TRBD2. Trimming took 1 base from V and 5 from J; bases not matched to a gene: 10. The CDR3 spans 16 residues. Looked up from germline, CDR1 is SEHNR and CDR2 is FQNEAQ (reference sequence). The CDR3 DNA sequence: TGTGCCAGCAGCTTAGGTAGGCGGGAGTCTGTGGAGACCCAGTACTTC. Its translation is CASSLGRRESVETQYF. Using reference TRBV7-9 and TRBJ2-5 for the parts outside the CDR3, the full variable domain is DTGVSQNPRHKITKRGQNVTFRCDPISEHNRLYWYRQTLGQGPEFLTYFQNEAQLEKSRLLSDRFSAERPKGSFSTLEIQRTEQGDSAMYLCASSLGRRESVETQYFGPGTRLLVL.